This T cell receptor beta chain was sequenced during a study of blood T cell repertoires in COVID-19. As for the study in general: Whether acute or convalescent, the COVID-19 samples came from the United States, Italy and Spain. In each case, the material was cDNA or gDNA derived from T cells, B-cell-depleted T cells, or PBMCs.

Clones were read by immunoSEQ multiplex PCR, and TCRdb kept only the in-frame ones, dropping some. The sample holds some 150,000 clones; roughly 85% are singletons and the top ten take 0.8% to 1.2%. The CDR3 contains 16 residues. The germline V gene has CDR1 LNHDA and CDR2 SQIVND (reference sequence). Germline trimming cut 6 bases from V and 4 bases from J; bases unmatched to any gene: 9. Sequences were obtained from peripheral blood. The origin of this receptor is a man aged 40-49 years with acute or convalescent COVID-19. The chain is built from TRBV19 and TRBJ2-1, with 10 bases aligning to TRBD1. In DNA, the CDR3 is TGTGCCAGTAGCCTCTCGACAGGGGGCGCTTACAATGAGCAGTTCTTC. It yields the protein CASSLSTGGAYNEQFF.